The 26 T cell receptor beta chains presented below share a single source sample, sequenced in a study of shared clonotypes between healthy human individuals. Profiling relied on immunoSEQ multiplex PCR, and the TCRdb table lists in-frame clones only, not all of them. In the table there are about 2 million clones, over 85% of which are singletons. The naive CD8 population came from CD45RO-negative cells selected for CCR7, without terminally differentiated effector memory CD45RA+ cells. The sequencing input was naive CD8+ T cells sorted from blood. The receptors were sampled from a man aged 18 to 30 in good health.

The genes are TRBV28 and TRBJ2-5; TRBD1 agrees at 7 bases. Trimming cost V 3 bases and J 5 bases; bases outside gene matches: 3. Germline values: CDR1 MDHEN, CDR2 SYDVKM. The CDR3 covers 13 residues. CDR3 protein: CASSFLTGETQYF. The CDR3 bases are TGTGCCAGCAGTTTTCTGACAGGGGAGACCCAGTACTTC.

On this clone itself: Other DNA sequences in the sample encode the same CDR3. The chain's CDR3 is CASSLGGQETQYF. The CDR3 DNA follows: TGTGCCAGCAGTCTAGGGGGCCAAGAGACCCAGTACTTC. This chain uses TRBV28 with TRBJ2-5; D might be TRBD1 (6 bases). The V end was cut by 5 bases, the J end by 1 base, with 8 bases between. Germline V gene data show CDR1 as MDHEN and CDR2 as SYDVKM. This CDR3 has 13 residues.

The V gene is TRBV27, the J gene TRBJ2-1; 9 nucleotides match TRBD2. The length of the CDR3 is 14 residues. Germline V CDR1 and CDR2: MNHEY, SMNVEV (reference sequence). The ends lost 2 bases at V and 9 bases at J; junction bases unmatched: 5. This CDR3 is CASSLLASGTEQFF. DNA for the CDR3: TGTGCCAGCAGTTTACTCGCTAGCGGGACTGAGCAGTTCTTC.

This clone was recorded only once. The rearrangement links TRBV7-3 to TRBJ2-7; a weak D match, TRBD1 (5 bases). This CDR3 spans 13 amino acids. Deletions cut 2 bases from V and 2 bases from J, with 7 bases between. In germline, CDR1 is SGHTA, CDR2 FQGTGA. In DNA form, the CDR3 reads TGTGCCAGCAGCTTAGACAGTACCTACGAGCAGTACTTC. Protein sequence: CASSLDSTYEQYF.

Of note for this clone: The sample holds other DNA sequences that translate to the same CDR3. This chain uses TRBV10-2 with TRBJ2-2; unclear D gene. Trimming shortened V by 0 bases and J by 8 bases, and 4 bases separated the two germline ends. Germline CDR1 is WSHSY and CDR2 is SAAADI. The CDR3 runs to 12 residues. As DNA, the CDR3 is TGCGCCAGCAGTGAGTCGGGTGGGGAGCTGTTTTTT. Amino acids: CASSESGGELFF.

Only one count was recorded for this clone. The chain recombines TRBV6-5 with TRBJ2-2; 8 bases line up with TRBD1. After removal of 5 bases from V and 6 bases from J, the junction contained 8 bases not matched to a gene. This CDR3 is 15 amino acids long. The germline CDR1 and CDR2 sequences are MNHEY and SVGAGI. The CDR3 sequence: CASSPGKQGAGELFF. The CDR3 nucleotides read TGTGCCAGCAGTCCCGGGAAACAGGGGGCCGGGGAGCTGTTTTTT.

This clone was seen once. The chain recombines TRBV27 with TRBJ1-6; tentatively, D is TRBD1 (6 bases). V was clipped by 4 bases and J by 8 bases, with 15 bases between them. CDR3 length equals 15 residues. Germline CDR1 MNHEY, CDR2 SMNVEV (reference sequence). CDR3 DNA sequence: TGTGCCAGCAGTTGGGGTCGGGGGGGCGATTCACCCCTCCACTTT. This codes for CASSWGRGGDSPLHF.

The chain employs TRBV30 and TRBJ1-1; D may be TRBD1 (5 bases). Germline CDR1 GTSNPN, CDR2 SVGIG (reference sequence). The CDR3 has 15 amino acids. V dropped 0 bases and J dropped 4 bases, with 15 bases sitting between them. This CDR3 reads CAWSVPGAWGTEAFF. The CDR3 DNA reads TGTGCCTGGAGTGTACCCGGGGCCTGGGGCACTGAAGCTTTCTTT.

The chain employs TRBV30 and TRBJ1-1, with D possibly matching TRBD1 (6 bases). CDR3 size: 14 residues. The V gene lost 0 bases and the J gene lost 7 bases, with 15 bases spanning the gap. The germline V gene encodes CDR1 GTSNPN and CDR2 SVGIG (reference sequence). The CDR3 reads CAWSVDWGQVEAFF. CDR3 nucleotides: TGTGCCTGGAGTGTTGATTGGGGACAAGTTGAAGCTTTCTTT.

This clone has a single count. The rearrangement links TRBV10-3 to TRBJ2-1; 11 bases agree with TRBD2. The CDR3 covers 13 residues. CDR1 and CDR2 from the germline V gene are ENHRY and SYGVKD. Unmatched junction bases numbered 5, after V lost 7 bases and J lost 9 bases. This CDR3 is CAINTSGRSEQFF. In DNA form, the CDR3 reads TGTGCCATCAATACTAGCGGGAGATCTGAGCAGTTCTTC.

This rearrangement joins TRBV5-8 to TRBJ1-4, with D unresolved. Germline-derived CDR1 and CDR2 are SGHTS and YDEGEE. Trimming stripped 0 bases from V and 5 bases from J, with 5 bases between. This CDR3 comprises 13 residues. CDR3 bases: TGTGCCAGCAGCTTGGAGGTCAATGAAAAACTGTTTTTT. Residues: CASSLEVNEKLFF.

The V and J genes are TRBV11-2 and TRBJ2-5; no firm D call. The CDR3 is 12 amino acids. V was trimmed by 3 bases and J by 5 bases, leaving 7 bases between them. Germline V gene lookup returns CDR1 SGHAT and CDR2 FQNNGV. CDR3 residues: CASSFLWETQYF. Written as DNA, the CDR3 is TGTGCCAGCAGCTTCCTGTGGGAGACCCAGTACTTC.

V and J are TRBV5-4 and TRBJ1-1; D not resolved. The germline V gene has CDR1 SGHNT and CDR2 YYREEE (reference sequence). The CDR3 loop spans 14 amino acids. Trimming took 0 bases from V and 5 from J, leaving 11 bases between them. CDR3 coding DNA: TGTGCCAGCAGCTTGGGGGGAATCGGGACTGAAGCTTTCTTT. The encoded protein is CASSLGGIGTEAFF. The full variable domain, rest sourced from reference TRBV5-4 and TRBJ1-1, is ETGVTQSPTHLIKTRGQQVTLRCSSQSGHNTVSWYQQALGQGPQFIFQYYREEENGRGNFPPRFSGLQFPNYSSELNVNALELDDSALYLCASSLGGIGTEAFFGQGTRLTVV.

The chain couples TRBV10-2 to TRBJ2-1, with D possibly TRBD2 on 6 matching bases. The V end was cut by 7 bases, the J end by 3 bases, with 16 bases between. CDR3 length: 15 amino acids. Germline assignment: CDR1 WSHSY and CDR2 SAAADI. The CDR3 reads CASTGLAGYYNEQFF. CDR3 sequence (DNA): TGCGCCAGCACGGGTCTGGCGGGGTACTACAATGAGCAGTTCTTC.

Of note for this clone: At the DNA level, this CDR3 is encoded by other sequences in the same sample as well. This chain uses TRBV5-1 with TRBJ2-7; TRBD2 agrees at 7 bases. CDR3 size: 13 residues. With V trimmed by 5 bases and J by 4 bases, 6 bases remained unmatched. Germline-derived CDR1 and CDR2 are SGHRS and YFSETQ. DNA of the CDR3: TGCGCCAGCAGTCTGGGGGGAGGGTACGAGCAGTACTTC. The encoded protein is CASSLGGGYEQYF.

The CDR3 nucleotides are TGTGCCAGCAGCCAAGATGGGAAGGGGTACAATGAGCAGTTCTTC. Its translation is CASSQDGKGYNEQFF. The rearrangement links TRBV14 to TRBJ2-1, with TRBD1 as a possible D gene (5 bases). Trimming pared 0 bases from V and 4 bases from J, leaving 10 bases between. CDR3 length: 15 residues. Germline V lookup: CDR1 SGHDN, CDR2 FVKESK.

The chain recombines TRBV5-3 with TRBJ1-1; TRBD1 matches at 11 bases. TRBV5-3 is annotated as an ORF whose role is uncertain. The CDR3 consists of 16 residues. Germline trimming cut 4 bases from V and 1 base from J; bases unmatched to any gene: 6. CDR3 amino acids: CARSPPDRGQNTEAFF. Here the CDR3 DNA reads TGTGCCAGAAGCCCCCCGGACAGGGGGCAGAACACTGAAGCTTTCTTT.

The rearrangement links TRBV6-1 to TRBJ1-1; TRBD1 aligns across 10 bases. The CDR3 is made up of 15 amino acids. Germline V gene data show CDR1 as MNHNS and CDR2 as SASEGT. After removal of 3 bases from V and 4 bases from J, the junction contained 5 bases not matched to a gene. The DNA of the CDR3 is TGTGCCAGCAGTGACTGGGACAGGGGTATCACTGAAGCTTTCTTT. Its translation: CASSDWDRGITEAFF.

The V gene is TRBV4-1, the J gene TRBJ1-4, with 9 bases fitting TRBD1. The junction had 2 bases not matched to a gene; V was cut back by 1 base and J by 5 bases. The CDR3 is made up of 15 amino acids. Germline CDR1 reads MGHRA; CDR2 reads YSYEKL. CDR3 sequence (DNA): TGCGCCAGCAGCCAAGGGGACAGGGCAAATGAAAAACTGTTTTTT. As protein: CASSQGDRANEKLFF.

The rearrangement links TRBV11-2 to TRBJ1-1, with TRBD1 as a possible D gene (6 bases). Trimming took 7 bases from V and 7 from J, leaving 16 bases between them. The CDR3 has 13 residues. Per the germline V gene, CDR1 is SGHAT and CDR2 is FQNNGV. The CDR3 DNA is TGTGCCAGCAACCGTGAAGGACAGCTTGAAGCTTTCTTT. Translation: CASNREGQLEAFF.

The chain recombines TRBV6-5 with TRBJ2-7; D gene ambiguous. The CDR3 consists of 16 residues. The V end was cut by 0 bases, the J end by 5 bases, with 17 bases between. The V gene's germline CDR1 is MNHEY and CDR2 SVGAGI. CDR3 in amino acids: CASSYSSAGLNHEQYF. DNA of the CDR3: TGTGCCAGCAGTTACTCGAGCGCAGGCCTAAACCACGAGCAGTACTTC.

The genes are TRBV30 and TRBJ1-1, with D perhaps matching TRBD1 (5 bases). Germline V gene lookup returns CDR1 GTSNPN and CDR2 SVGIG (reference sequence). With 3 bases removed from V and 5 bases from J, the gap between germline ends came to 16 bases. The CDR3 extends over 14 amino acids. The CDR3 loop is CAWRFAEGRTEAFF. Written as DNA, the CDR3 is TGTGCCTGGAGATTCGCAGAGGGGAGGACTGAAGCTTTCTTT.

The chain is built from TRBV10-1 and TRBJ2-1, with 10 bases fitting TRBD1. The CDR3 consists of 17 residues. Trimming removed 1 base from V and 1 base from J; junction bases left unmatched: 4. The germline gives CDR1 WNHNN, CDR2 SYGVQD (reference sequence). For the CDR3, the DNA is TGCGCCAGCAGTGAGTACCTGGGACAGGGGTCCTACAATGAGCAGTTCTTC. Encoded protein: CASSEYLGQGSYNEQFF.

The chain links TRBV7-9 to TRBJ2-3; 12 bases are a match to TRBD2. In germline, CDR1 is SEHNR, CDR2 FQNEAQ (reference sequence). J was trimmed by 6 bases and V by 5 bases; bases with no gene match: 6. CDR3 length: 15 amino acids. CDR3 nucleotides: TGTGCCAGCAGCCAAGGGACTAGCGGGTTCGATACGCAGTATTTT. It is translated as CASSQGTSGFDTQYF.

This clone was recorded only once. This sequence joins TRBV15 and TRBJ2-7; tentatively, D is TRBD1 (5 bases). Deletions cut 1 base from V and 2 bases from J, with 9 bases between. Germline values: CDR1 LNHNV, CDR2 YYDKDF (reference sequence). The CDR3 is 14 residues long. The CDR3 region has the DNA TGTGCCACCAGCAGAGGACAGATTACCTACGAGCAGTACTTC. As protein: CATSRGQITYEQYF.

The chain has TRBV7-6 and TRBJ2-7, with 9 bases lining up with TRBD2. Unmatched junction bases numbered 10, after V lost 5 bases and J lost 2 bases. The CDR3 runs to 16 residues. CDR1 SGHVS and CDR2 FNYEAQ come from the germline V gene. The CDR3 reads CASSPSPGLATYEQYF. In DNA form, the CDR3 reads TGTGCCAGCAGCCCTTCTCCGGGACTAGCCACCTACGAGCAGTACTTC.